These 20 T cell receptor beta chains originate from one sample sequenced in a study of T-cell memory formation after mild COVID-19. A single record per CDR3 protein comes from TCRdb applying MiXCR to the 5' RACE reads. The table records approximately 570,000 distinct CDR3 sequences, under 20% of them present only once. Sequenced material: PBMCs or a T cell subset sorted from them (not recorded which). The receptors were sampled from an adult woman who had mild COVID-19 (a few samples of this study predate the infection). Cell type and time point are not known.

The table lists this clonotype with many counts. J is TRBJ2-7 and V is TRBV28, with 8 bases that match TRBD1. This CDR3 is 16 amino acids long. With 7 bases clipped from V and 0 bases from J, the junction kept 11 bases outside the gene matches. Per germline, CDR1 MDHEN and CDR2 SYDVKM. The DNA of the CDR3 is TGTGCCAGCAAAAGGGCGGGGACAGGTTACTCCTACGAGCAGTACTTC. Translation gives CASKRAGTGYSYEQYF.

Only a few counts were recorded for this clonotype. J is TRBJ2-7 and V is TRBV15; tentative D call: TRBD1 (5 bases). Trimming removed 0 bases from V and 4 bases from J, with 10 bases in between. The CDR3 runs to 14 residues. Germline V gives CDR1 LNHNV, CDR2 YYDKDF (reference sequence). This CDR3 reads CATSRERGSYEQYF. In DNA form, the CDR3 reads TGTGCCACCAGCAGAGAAAGGGGTTCGTACGAGCAGTACTTC.

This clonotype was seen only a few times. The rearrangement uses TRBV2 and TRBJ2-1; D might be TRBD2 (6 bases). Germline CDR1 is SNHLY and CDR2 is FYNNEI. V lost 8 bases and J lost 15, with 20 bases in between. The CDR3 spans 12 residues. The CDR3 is CASGIGSGVMFF. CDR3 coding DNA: TGTGCCAGCGGTATCGGATCGGGGGTGATGTTCTTC. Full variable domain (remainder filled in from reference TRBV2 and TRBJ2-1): EPEVTQTPSHQVTQMGQEVILRCVPISNHLYFYWYRQILGQKVEFLVSFYNNEISEKSEIFDDQFSVERPDGSNFTLKIRSTKLEDSAMYFCASGIGSGVMFFGPGTRLTVL.

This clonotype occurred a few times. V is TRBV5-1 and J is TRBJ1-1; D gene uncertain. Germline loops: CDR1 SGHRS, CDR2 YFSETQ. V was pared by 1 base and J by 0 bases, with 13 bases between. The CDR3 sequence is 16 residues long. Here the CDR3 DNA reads TGCGCCAGCAGCTTGTCCCCAGTGGGCATGAACACTGAAGCTTTCTTT. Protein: CASSLSPVGMNTEAFF.

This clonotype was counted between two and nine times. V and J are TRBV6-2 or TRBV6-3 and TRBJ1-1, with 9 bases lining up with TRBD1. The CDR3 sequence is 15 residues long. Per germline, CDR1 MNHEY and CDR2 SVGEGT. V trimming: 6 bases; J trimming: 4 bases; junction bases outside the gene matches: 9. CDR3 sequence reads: CASSEPTGGSTEAFF. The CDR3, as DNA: TGTGCCAGCAGCGAGCCGACAGGGGGTAGCACTGAAGCTTTCTTT.

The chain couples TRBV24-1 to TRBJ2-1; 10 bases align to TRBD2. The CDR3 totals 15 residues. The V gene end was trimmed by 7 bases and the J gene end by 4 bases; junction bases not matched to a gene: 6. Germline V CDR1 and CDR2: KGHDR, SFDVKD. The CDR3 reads CATRKAGGGYNEQFF. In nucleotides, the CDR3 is TGTGCCACCAGGAAAGCGGGAGGGGGTTACAATGAGCAGTTCTTC.

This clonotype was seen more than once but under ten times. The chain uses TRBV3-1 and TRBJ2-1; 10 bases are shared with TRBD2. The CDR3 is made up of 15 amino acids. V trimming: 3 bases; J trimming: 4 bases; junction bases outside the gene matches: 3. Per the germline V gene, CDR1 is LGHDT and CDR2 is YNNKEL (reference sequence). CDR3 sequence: CASSQTSGQYNEQFF. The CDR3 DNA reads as TGTGCCAGCAGCCAGACTAGCGGGCAGTACAATGAGCAGTTCTTC.

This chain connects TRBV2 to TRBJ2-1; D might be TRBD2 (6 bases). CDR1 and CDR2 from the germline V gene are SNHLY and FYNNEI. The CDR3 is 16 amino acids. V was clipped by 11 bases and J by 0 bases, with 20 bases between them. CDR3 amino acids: CAGLIAGPSSYNEQFF. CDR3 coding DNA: TGTGCCGGACTCATTGCGGGACCAAGCTCCTACAATGAGCAGTTCTTC.

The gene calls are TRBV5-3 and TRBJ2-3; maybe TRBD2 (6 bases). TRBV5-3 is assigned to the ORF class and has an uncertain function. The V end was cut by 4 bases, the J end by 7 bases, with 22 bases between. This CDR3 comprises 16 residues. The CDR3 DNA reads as TGTGCCAGAAGCAAACCCCGGGACCCGGGGGTGAATACGCAGTATTTT. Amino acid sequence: CARSKPRDPGVNTQYF.

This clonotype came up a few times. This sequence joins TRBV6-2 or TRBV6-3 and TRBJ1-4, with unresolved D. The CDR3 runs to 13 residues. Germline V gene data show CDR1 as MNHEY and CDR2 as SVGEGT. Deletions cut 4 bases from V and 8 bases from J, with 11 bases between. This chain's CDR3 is CASSSPPREKLFF. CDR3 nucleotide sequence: TGTGCCAGCAGTTCACCCCCAAGGGAAAAACTGTTTTTT.

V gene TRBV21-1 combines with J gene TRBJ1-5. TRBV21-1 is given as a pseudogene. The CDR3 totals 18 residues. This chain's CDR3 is CASSPRTDQIGSNQPQHF. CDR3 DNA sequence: TGTGCCAGCAGCCCGAGGACTGACCAGATAGGATCTAATCAGCCCCAGCATTTT.

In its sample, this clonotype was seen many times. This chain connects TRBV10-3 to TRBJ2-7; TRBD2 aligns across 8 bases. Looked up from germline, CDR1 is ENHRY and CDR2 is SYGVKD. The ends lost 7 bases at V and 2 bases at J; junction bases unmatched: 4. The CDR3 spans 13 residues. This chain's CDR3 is CAIKGLGTYEQYF. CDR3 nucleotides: TGTGCCATCAAGGGACTAGGGACCTACGAGCAGTACTTC.

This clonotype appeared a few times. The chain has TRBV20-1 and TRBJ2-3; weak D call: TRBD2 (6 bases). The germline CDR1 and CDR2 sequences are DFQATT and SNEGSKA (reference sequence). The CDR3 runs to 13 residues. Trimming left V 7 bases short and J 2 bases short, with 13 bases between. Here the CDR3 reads CSGFAGTTDTQYF. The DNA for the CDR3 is TGCAGTGGGTTCGCGGGGACCACAGATACGCAGTATTTT.

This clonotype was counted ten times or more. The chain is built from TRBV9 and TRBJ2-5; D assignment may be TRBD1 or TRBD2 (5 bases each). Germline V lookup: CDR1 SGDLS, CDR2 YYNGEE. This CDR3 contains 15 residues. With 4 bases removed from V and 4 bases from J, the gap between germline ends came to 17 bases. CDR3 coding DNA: TGTGCCAGCAGCCCAGACGGGCAGGGACGAGAGACCCAGTACTTC. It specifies CASSPDGQGRETQYF.

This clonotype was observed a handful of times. For the CDR3, the DNA is TGTGCCAGCAGTATCGGACAGAGGAACAATGAGCAGTTCTTC. It specifies CASSIGQRNNEQFF. This chain uses TRBV6-5 with TRBJ2-1, with TRBD1 as a possible D gene (6 bases). Germline V lookup: CDR1 MNHEY, CDR2 SVGAGI. V lost 5 bases to trimming and J lost 5 bases, with 13 bases between them. There are 14 residues in the CDR3.

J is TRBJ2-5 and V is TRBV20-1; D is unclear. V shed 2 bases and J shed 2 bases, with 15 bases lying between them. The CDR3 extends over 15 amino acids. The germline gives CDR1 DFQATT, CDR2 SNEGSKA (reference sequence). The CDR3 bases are TGCAGTGCTAGAAGGGTAGCAACACTACAAGAGACCCAGTACTTC. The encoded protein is CSARRVATLQETQYF.

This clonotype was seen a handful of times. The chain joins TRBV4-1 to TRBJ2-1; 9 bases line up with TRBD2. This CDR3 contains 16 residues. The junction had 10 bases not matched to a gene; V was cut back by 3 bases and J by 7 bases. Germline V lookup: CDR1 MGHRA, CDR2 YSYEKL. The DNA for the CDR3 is TGCGCCAGCAGCCAGGGCCCGGGACTAGCCTTTAATGAGCAGTTCTTC. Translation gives CASSQGPGLAFNEQFF.

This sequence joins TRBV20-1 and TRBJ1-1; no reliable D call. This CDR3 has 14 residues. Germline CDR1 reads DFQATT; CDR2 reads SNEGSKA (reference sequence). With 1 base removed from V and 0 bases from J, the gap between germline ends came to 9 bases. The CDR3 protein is CSARALGMNTEAFF. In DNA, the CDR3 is TGCAGTGCTAGAGCTCTCGGGATGAACACTGAAGCTTTCTTT.

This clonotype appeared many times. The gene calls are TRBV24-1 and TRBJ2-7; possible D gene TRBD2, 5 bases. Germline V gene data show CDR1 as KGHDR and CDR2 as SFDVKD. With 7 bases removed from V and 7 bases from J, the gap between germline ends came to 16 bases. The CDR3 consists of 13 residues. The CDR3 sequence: CATRSGLAGEQYF. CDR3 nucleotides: TGTGCCACCAGATCCGGACTTGCGGGTGAGCAGTACTTC.

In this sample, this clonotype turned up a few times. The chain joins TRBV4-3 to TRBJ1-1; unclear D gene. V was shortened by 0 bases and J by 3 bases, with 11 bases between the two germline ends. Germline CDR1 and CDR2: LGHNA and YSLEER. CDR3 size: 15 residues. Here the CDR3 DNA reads TGCGCCAGCAGCCAAGAAACGGGGAGGTACACTGAAGCTTTCTTT. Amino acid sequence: CASSQETGRYTEAFF.